The 17 T cell receptor beta chains below all came from one sample that was sequenced in a study of blood T cells in healthy people across ages. A second about 7 to 11 cycle PCR used barcoded and J-beta primers. TCRdb recomputed calls from the 5' RACE reads with MiXCR, one row per CDR3 protein. The data contain over a million distinct CDR3 sequences, 35% to 45% of them seen just once; the ten biggest clones take up 4%. Sequencing was done on a sample of blood. Receptors were obtained from a woman between 18 and 29 years old in good health.

The chain is built from TRBV29-1 and TRBJ1-1, with TRBD1 as a possible D gene (6 bases). CDR1 is SQVTM and CDR2 is ANQGSEA in the germline V gene. The CDR3 sequence is 12 residues long. Trimming shortened V by 5 bases and J by 1 base, and 8 bases separated the two germline ends. The CDR3 spells CSVSRGNTEAFF. CDR3 coding DNA: TGCAGCGTTTCCAGGGGGAACACTGAAGCTTTCTTT.

The chain couples TRBV7-6 to TRBJ2-7; D might be TRBD1 or TRBD2, each matching 5 bases. The V and J ends lost 5 bases and 1 base respectively, with 12 bases between them. In germline, CDR1 is SGHVS, CDR2 FNYEAQ. The CDR3 consists of 14 residues. As DNA, the CDR3 is TGTGCCAGCAGCGCCCGTGGGGGTTCCTACGAGCAGTACTTC. Its translation is CASSARGGSYEQYF.

This clonotype was detected a few times. The V call is TRBV7-9, the J call TRBJ2-5, with 10 bases matching TRBD1. The CDR3 is 15 residues long. Germline trimming cut 2 bases from V and 3 bases from J; bases unmatched to any gene: 3. Germline loops: CDR1 SEHNR, CDR2 FQNEAQ (reference sequence). The CDR3 DNA is TGTGCCAGCAGCTTAACCGGGACAGGGGAAGAGACCCAGTACTTC. Translation gives CASSLTGTGEETQYF.

This chain links TRBV12-3 or TRBV12-4 with TRBJ2-1; either TRBD1 or TRBD2 may fit D (5 bases each). The germline V and J ends were trimmed by 3 bases and 6 bases, with 15 bases remaining between them. The CDR3 spans 15 residues. CDR3 nucleotide sequence: TGTGCCAGCAGTTTTGGCCGGGGCACCATCAATGAGCAGTTCTTC. The encoded protein is CASSFGRGTINEQFF.

The chain carries TRBV7-2 and TRBJ2-5; D may match TRBD1 or TRBD2 (5 bases each). Between the trimmed V and J ends, which lost 2 bases and 0 bases, there was a span of 10 bases. The germline V gene has CDR1 SGHTA and CDR2 FQGNSA. The CDR3 covers 15 residues. This CDR3 reads CASSLTLGDQETQYF. DNA of the CDR3: TGTGCCAGCAGCTTAACCTTGGGGGACCAAGAGACCCAGTACTTC.

Only a few counts were recorded for this clonotype. The chain couples TRBV29-1 to TRBJ2-1; D is undetermined. Trimming took 4 bases from V and 8 from J, leaving 12 bases between them. Germline lookup yields CDR1 SQVTM and CDR2 ANQGSEA. This CDR3 is 12 amino acids long. The CDR3 here is CSVALSGDEQFF. For the CDR3, the DNA is TGCAGCGTTGCGTTGTCAGGCGATGAGCAGTTCTTC.

V usage is TRBV29-1 and J usage is TRBJ2-7; TRBD2 matches 7 bases. CDR1 and CDR2 from the germline V gene are SQVTM and ANQGSEA. V lost 6 bases, J lost 3 bases, and 8 bases stayed unmatched. The CDR3 length is 13 residues. The CDR3 coding sequence is TGCAGCGTGGGGGGGTTCGCCCTCTACGAGCAGTACTTC. Its translation is CSVGGFALYEQYF.

On this clonotype itself: A much larger clone sits a single nucleotide away, making a read error possible. The chain joins TRBV4-3 to TRBJ2-4, with no clear D. Judging by the DNA end, TRBJ2-7 fits better; the J call may be wrong. Germline-derived CDR1 and CDR2 are LGHNA and YSLEER. The CDR3 is 15 amino acids. CDR3 sequence reads: CASTQDRAAPYEQYF. The CDR3 nucleotides are TGCGCCAGCACCCAAGATCGGGCAGCTCCCTACGAGCAGTACTTC.

The genes are TRBV4-3 and TRBJ2-4; a possible D gene is TRBD2 (6 bases). The closer fit of TRBJ2-7 to the DNA end suggests the J call may be wrong. The CDR3 contains 17 residues. Germline V gene data show CDR1 as LGHNA and CDR2 as YSLEER. CDR3 coding DNA: TGCGCCAGCAGCCGAGCAACTGGGACTTATAATCTCTACGAGCAGTACTTC. Its protein product is CASSRATGTYNLYEQYF.

This clonotype was counted between two and nine times. The chain joins TRBV6-6 to TRBJ1-4; D gene ambiguous. Trimming took 2 bases from V and 7 from J, leaving 17 bases between them. The CDR3 has 16 amino acids. Germline assignment: CDR1 MNHNY and CDR2 SVGAGI (reference sequence). The CDR3 spells CASSYRPRGGGEKLFF. The CDR3 DNA follows: TGTGCCAGCAGTTACCGACCCCGAGGCGGTGGTGAAAAACTGTTTTTT.

The chain carries TRBV7-2 and TRBJ1-2; 8 bases are shared with TRBD1. J was trimmed by 0 bases and V by 2 bases; bases with no gene match: 5. Germline CDR1 and CDR2: SGHTA and FQGNSA. The CDR3 spans 16 residues. The CDR3 nucleotides are TGTGCCAGCAGCTTACAGGGGGCTGTTGCTAACTATGGCTACACCTTC. This gives the protein CASSLQGAVANYGYTF.

This clonotype was recorded only once. The chain joins TRBV5-1 to TRBJ2-7; D possibly uses TRBD1 or TRBD2 (5 bases each). The end of the DNA fits TRBJ2-5 better, so the J call may be wrong. Germline V gene lookup returns CDR1 SGHRS and CDR2 YFSETQ. The CDR3 totals 14 residues. The CDR3 DNA is TGCGCCAGCAGCTTCTGGGGACCTGGAGAGACCCAGTACTTC. Its protein is CASSFWGPGETQYF.

The chain employs TRBV6-5 and TRBJ1-1, with 9 bases that match TRBD1. V shed 6 bases and J 7 bases; nucleotides not matched to a gene: 3. Germline-derived CDR1 and CDR2 are MNHEY and SVGAGI. There are 12 residues in the CDR3. CDR3 residues: CASRPTGGEAFF. CDR3 coding DNA: TGTGCCAGCAGACCGACAGGGGGTGAAGCTTTCTTT.

Note on this clonotype: The junction departs from germline at one end; a sequencing error may be responsible. The chain links TRBV27 to TRBJ2-7; D gene uncertain. The J call could be wrong; TRBJ2-5 is a better fit for the DNA end. CDR3 length equals 13 residues. Germline-derived CDR1 and CDR2 are MNHEY and SMNVEV (reference sequence). The CDR3 bases are TGTGCCAGCAGCCCCTACGGGCAAGGGACCCAGTACTTC. Translated: CASSPYGQGTQYF.

This rearrangement joins TRBV27 to TRBJ2-7; D not certain. Trimming took off 5 bases at V and 4 bases at J, with 12 bases between the two ends. CDR3 size: 13 residues. Looked up from germline, CDR1 is MNHEY and CDR2 is SMNVEV (reference sequence). The CDR3 DNA follows: TGTGCCAGCAGTGTGACCTCGCAATACGAGCAGTACTTC. Translating gives CASSVTSQYEQYF.

The chain combines TRBV20-1 with TRBJ2-1; D remains unclear. The germline V and J ends were trimmed by 2 bases and 5 bases, with 7 bases remaining between them. Germline loops: CDR1 DFQATT, CDR2 SNEGSKA (reference sequence). The CDR3 is 12 residues long. The CDR3 protein is CSARYYNNEQFF. The CDR3, as DNA: TGCAGTGCTAGATACTACAACAATGAGCAGTTCTTC.

This clonotype was detected many times. The chain links TRBV7-9 to TRBJ1-1; D is possibly TRBD1 (6 bases). V shed 8 bases and J shed 0 bases, with 16 bases lying between them. CDR1 and CDR2 (germline): SEHNR, FQNEAQ (reference sequence). The CDR3 sequence is 15 residues long. The DNA of the CDR3 is TGTGCCAGCCTCCCGGACAGCAACATGAACACTGAAGCTTTCTTT. Protein product: CASLPDSNMNTEAFF.